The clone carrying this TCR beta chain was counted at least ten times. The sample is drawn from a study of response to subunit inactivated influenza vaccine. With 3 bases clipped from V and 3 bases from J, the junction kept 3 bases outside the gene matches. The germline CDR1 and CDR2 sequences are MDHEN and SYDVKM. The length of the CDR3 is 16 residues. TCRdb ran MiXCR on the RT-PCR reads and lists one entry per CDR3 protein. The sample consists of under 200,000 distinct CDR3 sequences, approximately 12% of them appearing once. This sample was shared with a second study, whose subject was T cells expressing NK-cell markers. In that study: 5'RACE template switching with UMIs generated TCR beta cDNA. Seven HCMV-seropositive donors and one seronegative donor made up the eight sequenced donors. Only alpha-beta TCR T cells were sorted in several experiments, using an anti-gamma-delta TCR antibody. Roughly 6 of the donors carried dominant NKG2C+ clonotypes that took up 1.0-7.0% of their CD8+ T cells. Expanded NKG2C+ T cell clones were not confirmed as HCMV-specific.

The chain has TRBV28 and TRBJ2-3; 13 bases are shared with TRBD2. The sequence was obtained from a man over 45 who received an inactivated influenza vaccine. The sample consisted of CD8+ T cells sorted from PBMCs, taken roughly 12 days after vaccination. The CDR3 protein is CASSFGTSGETDTQYF. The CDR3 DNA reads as TGTGCCAGCAGTTTTGGGACTAGCGGGGAAACAGATACGCAGTATTTT. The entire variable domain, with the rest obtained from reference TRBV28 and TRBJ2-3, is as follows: DVKVTQSSRYLVKRTGEKVFLECVQDMDHENMFWYRQDPGLGLRLIYFSYDVKMKEKGDIPEGYSVSREKKERFSLILESASTNQTSMYLCASSFGTSGETDTQYFGPGTRLTVL.